This T cell receptor (beta chain) was recovered during a study of CD8+ T cells in alopecia areata (dated by TCRdb to 2016 to 2019). Some background on the complete study: The treated patients, all with moderate-to-severe alopecia areata, were enrolled in an open-label pilot trial of oral tofacitinib given at 5 to 10 mg twice daily. Tofacitinib was given for 6 to 18 months, followed by 6 months of follow-up off drug to assess delayed response and recurrence. Disease severity in treated patients was measured with the SALT score, which quantifies the percentage of affected scalp surface area. To study T cell clonal expansion in alopecia areata, the researchers applied high-throughput TCRbeta sequencing to both the C3H/HeJ mouse model and human patients. Human TCRbeta sequencing covered scalp tissue and sorted CD4+ and CD8+ peripheral blood T cells from patchy and totalis/universalis alopecia areata patients and healthy controls. Biopsies were taken from tofacitinib-treated patients at baseline and at 4 and 24 weeks of treatment, and a later scalp biopsy was taken in several of the tofacitinib-treated patients. Scalp clonality was compared across normal scalp (n=4), patchy alopecia areata scalp (n=8), and alopecia totalis/universalis scalp (n=8). RNA came from the PAXgene miRNA kit for fixed scalp, the miRNeasy kit for PBMCs, and the RNeasy kit for mouse skin. immunoSEQ multiplex PCR using 35 Vbeta forward primers and 13 Jbeta reverse primers was used to amplify TCRbeta CDR3 regions.

Its CDR3 holds 17 amino acids, cysteine through phenylalanine. The CDR3 DNA has 51 bases and is translated from base 1. A distance of 15 bases separates the germline ends of V and J, which lose 3 bases and 0 bases respectively. Sequences LNHNV (CDR1) and YYDKDF (CDR2) are obtained from the germline V gene (reference sequence). Libraries came from the immunoSEQ multiplex PCR assay. To provide template for TCR sequencing, every sample had RNA extracted and reverse transcribed into cDNA. SuperScript III was used to make first-strand cDNA, primed with a 2:1 mix of oligo-dT and random hexamers. A synthetic immune receptor repertoire was used to gauge amplification bias, and whatever bias remained was removed computationally. Per the authors' processing: Raw reads were preprocessed to remove errors, and CDR3 was defined according to IMGT conventions as the region from the conserved cysteine to phenylalanine. Clonality was computed as 1 minus the Shannon entropy, with the entropy normalized by log2 of the number of productive unique TCRs. Whether scalp clones were CD4 or CD8 was inferred by matching scalp TCRbeta sequences against CD4 and CD8 repertoires sorted from blood. Here the immuneACCESS table is served through TCRdb, limited to in-frame sequences with V and J called. Missing clones are a known gap in these copies; in checked studies unresolved V genes cover under half, and the rest lacks a known reason. V, J and clone size derive from that table, while D and trimming were established from the DNA sequence. Counted in this sample were under 250,000 clones; 50% to 70% of them appeared once. The biggest ten clones account for roughly 1.5% of the sample.

This clone was picked up a small number of times. Its antigen remains unidentified. Per-nucleotide qualities are absent, and no much larger clonotype sits a single base away. Results the study describes overall, beyond this receptor: Many expanded lesional clones were found to persist in scalp and blood during tofacitinib treatment, and relapse after treatment cessation may be partly explained by this persistence. Compared with normal scalp, lesional scalp, particularly in alopecia totalis/universalis, had higher clonality and more expanded CD8+ clones, which suggests antigenic drive. Because the treated cohort was small and had just a single nonresponder, larger studies are needed to establish links between baseline CD8+ expansion and response. Scalp TCR repertoire analysis is complicated because resident alphabeta T cells in normal human skin are also sequenced, whereas mouse skin is dominated by gammadelta T cells. TCR sequences shared between patients were less clear than in mice, possibly partly because of HLA diversity in the patient population. With tofacitinib, both scalp clonality and the number of expanded CD8+ clones among the top 100 scalp clones went down significantly.

Per the publication, the time point label means: about four weeks on oral tofacitinib. This sample's treatment or condition label indicates: oral pan-JAK inhibitor, 5-10 mg twice daily. From alopecia areata patients, peripheral blood was collected along with lesional scalp punch biopsies. PBMCs were separated by density centrifugation and stained for CD3, CD4 and CD8, after which CD4+ and CD8+ T cells were sorted on a FACSAria. The chain is encoded by TRBV15 joined to TRBJ1-3; D gene: possibly TRBD1, on 5 matching bases. Sample: CD4+ T cells sorted from blood, taken at week 4, from a patient treated with tofacitinib. The receptor was derived from a human donor with alopecia areata. Read as DNA, the sequence is TGTGCCACCAGCAGGAACCGGGACGCCAGCTCTGGAAACACCATATATTTT. Translated, it gives CATSRNRDASSGNTIYF.